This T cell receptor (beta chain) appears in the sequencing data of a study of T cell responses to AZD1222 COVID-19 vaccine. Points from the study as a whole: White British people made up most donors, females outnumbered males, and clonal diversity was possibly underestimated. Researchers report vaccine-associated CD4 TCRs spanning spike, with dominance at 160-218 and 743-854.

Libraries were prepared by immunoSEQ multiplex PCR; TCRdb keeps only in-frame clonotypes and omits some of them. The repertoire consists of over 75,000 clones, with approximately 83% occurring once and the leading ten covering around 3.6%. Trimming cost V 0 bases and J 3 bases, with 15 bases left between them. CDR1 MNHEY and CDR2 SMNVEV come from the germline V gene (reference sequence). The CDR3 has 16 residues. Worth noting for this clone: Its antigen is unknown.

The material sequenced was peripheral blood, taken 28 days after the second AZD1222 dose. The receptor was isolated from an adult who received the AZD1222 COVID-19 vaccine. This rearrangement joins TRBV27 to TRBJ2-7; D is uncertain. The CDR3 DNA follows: TGTGCCAGCAGTTTATCTGCAGGCGAATATTACTACGAGCAGTACTTC. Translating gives CASSLSAGEYYYEQYF.